The 28 T cell receptor beta chains below all came from one sample that was sequenced in a study of T cells in Graves' hyperthyroidism and ophthalmopathy. RNA transcripts served as the template for amplifying TCR beta CDR3 regions. First-round RT-PCR with HTBI primers amplified the TCR CDR3 region. TCRdb analysed the multiplex PCR reads with MiXCR anew, one entry per CDR3 protein. Of around 340,000 distinct CDR3 sequences detected, about a sixth appear once; the ten largest clones hold around a third. Sequencing used blood. The receptor source for this set is a woman in her 30s with Graves' hyperthyroidism that later progressed to Graves' ophthalmopathy.

A note on this clonotype: This may come from a read error, since a much larger clone is one base off. The gene calls are TRBV2 and TRBJ2-7; D not certain. The CDR3 runs to 19 residues. Germline V CDR1 and CDR2: SNHLY, FYNNEI. DNA of the CDR3: TGTGCCAGCAGGAAGAATCCCCTAAGAGCCGAAAGGAGCTCCTACGATCAGTACTTC. It specifies CASRKNPLRAERSSYDQYF.

This clonotype was observed a few times. The CDR3 coding sequence is TGTGCCAGTAGTAGGTCCCAGGAAAAAAACATTCAGTACTTC. Protein: CASSRSQEKNIQYF. This sequence joins TRBV19 and TRBJ2-4; D remains ambiguous. CDR3 length: 14 amino acids. The V and J ends lost 4 bases and 4 bases respectively, with 11 bases between them. CDR1 is LNHDA and CDR2 is SQIVND in the germline V gene (reference sequence). Supplemented by reference TRBV19 and TRBJ2-4, the full variable domain reads DGGITQSPKYLFRKEGQNVTLSCEQNLNHDAMYWYRQDPGQGLRLIYYSQIVNDFQKGDIAEGYSVSREKKESFPLTVTSAQKNPTAFYLCASSRSQEKNIQYFGAGTRLSVL.

In regard to this clonotype: The CDR3 end shows no conserved phenylalanine or tryptophan, and so a read error is likely. J is TRBJ1-6 and V is TRBV9, with D perhaps TRBD1 (6 bases). The germline V gene encodes CDR1 SGDLS and CDR2 YYNGEE. CDR3 length equals 14 residues. V shed 3 bases and J shed 4 bases, with 8 bases lying between them. The CDR3 loop is CASSDRVYNSPLHL. The CDR3 nucleotides read TGTGCCAGCAGCGACAGGGTTTATAATTCACCCCTCCACCTT.

V is TRBV10-1 and J is TRBJ2-2; 14 nucleotides line up with TRBD2. Losses at the gene ends were 4 bases for V and 0 bases for J; bases not matched to a gene: 7. The germline V gene has CDR1 WNHNN and CDR2 SYGVQD (reference sequence). There are 19 residues in the CDR3. The CDR3 here is CASSGKGTSGSPNTGELFF. The CDR3, as DNA: TGCGCCAGCAGTGGGAAAGGGACTAGCGGGAGTCCGAACACCGGGGAGCTGTTTTTT.

This chain uses TRBV2 with TRBJ2-7, with 7 bases matching TRBD2. From germline, CDR1 is SNHLY and CDR2 FYNNEI. V lost 7 bases and J lost 2; bases outside the gene matches: 5. The CDR3 sequence is 13 residues long. The CDR3 sequence is CASNGLGAYEQYV. In DNA, the CDR3 is TGTGCCAGCAATGGACTAGGAGCCTACGAGCAGTACGTC.

This clonotype was counted ten times or more. The chain couples TRBV2 to TRBJ2-7; tentative D call: TRBD2 (6 bases). The ends were cut back, 5 bases at V and 1 base at J, with 9 bases in the middle. Germline V lookup: CDR1 SNHLY, CDR2 FYNNEI. CDR3 length: 13 amino acids. The CDR3 sequence is CASSLRESYEQYF. CDR3 nucleotides: TGTGCCAGCAGTCTTCGGGAGTCCTACGAGCAGTACTTC.

There are many counts of this clonotype. The chain uses TRBV2 and TRBJ2-1; the match to TRBD2 covers 8 bases. Germline V gene lookup returns CDR1 SNHLY and CDR2 FYNNEI. With 6 bases clipped from V and 6 bases from J, the junction kept 4 bases outside the gene matches. This CDR3 spans 13 amino acids. CDR3 nucleotide sequence: TGTGCCAGCAGGAGCGGGGGTGGCAATGAGCAGTTCTTC. This sequence encodes CASRSGGGNEQFF. The full variable domain, in which reference TRBV2 and TRBJ2-1 provide the parts outside the CDR3, is EPEVTQTPSHQVTQMGQEVILRCVPISNHLYFYWYRQILGQKVEFLVSFYNNEISEKSEIFDDQFSVERPDGSNFTLKIRSTKLEDSAMYFCASRSGGGNEQFFGPGTRLTVL.

This clonotype was seen a handful of times. The chain is built from TRBV4-1 and TRBJ1-1; 8 positions agree with TRBD1. This CDR3 region has 15 residues. Germline V gives CDR1 MGHRA, CDR2 YSYEKL. The J segment lost 0 bases and the V segment lost 3 bases, leaving 3 bases of the junction unmatched. For the CDR3, the DNA is TGCGCCAGCAGCCACCGGACAGGGTTGAACACTGAAGCTTTCTTT. The encoded protein is CASSHRTGLNTEAFF.

The chain is built from TRBV9 and TRBJ2-3; either TRBD1 or TRBD2 may fit D (6 bases each). Germline-derived CDR1 and CDR2 are SGDLS and YYNGEE. V dropped 1 base and J dropped 13 bases, with 16 bases sitting between them. This CDR3 has 13 amino acids. Here the CDR3 DNA reads TGTGCCAGCAGCGTAACAGGGCAGGGCGGGGAGTATTTT. Translation gives CASSVTGQGGEYF.

The chain has TRBV6-1 and TRBJ1-2, with 8 bases matching TRBD1. Losses at the gene ends were 8 bases for V and 2 bases for J; bases not matched to a gene: 10. The CDR3 loop spans 15 amino acids. Germline V gene sequence: CDR1 MNHNS, CDR2 SASEGT. The CDR3: CASHQDRALNYGYTF. CDR3 in DNA: TGTGCCAGCCACCAGGACAGGGCACTCAACTATGGCTACACCTTC.

This clonotype was seen more than once but under ten times. V usage is TRBV6-1 and J usage is TRBJ2-6, with TRBD1 matching 7 bases. CDR3 length: 15 residues. Germline V gives CDR1 MNHNS, CDR2 SASEGT. V lost 8 bases to trimming and J lost 1 base; unmatched junction nucleotides: 5. The CDR3 region is CASGTDHSGANVLTF. CDR3 coding DNA: TGTGCCAGCGGGACAGACCATTCTGGGGCCAACGTCCTGACTTTC.

The table lists this clonotype with many counts. This may be a read error: a much more frequent sequence differs by one nucleotide. The chain recombines TRBV11-2 with TRBJ2-3, with D perhaps TRBD1 (5 bases). The length of the CDR3 is 12 residues. Germline CDR1 reads SGHAT; CDR2 reads FQNNGV. CDR3 in amino acids: CASNSVGDTRYF. The CDR3 DNA reads TGTGCCAGCAATTCTGTAGGGGATACGCGGTATTTT.

This clonotype was counted a few times. In DNA form, the CDR3 reads TGCGCCAGCAGCCACGGACAGGGATGGAAGCAGTACTTC. Its translation: CASSHGQGWKQYF. The rearrangement joins TRBV5-1 to TRBJ2-7, with TRBD1 matching over 8 bases. V lost 4 bases, J lost 8 bases, and 8 bases stayed unmatched. CDR3 length: 13 residues. Germline lookup yields CDR1 SGHRS and CDR2 YFSETQ.

The V gene is TRBV20-1, the J gene TRBJ1-6; D not resolved. Germline V gene sequence: CDR1 DFQATT, CDR2 SNEGSKA (reference sequence). Trimming stripped 6 bases from V and 0 bases from J, with 18 bases between. The CDR3 spans 17 residues. The DNA of the CDR3 is TGCAGTGCATCGGACGCCCCCTCCAGCTCCTATAATTCACCCCTCCACTTT. Amino acid sequence: CSASDAPSSSYNSPLHF.

The CDR3 spells CASSSGGASDTQYF. CDR3 bases: TGTGCCAGCAGCTCCGGGGGGGCATCAGATACGCAGTATTTT. The chain combines TRBV11-2 with TRBJ2-3, with 8 bases matching TRBD2. J gave up 4 bases and V 4 bases, and 4 bases lay outside the gene matches. This CDR3 region has 14 residues. From germline, CDR1 is SGHAT and CDR2 FQNNGV. Full variable domain (remainder filled in from reference TRBV11-2 and TRBJ2-3): EAGVAQSPRYKIIEKRQSVAFWCNPISGHATLYWYQQILGQGPKLLIQFQNNGVVDDSQLPKDRFSAERLKGVDSTLKIQPAKLEDSAVYLCASSSGGASDTQYFGPGTRLTVL.

The chain links TRBV10-3 to TRBJ2-3, with D unresolved. V was trimmed by 2 bases and J by 6 bases, leaving 12 bases between them. The CDR3 runs to 14 residues. CDR1 ENHRY and CDR2 SYGVKD come from the germline V gene. The CDR3 is CAISEKSREDTQYF. The CDR3 DNA follows: TGTGCCATCAGTGAGAAGTCGAGAGAGGATACGCAGTATTTT.

The J gene is TRBJ2-7, the V gene TRBV20-1; 8 nucleotides agree with TRBD2. V lost 6 bases to trimming and J lost 0 bases; unmatched junction nucleotides: 10. This CDR3 is built from 15 residues. The germline gives CDR1 DFQATT, CDR2 SNEGSKA (reference sequence). CDR3 loop: CSAPTGRGGSYEQYF. In DNA form, the CDR3 reads TGCAGTGCCCCCACCGGTCGGGGGGGCTCCTACGAGCAGTACTTC.

This clonotype has ten or more counts. The chain recombines TRBV2 with TRBJ1-1, with TRBD1 as a possible D gene (5 bases). Trimming pared 7 bases from V and 4 bases from J, leaving 13 bases between. Germline assignment: CDR1 SNHLY and CDR2 FYNNEI. CDR3 size: 13 residues. The CDR3 DNA is TGTGCCAGCAATCTCCAGGGTTCCACTGAAGCTTTCTTT. Its protein is CASNLQGSTEAFF.

This clonotype was observed at least ten times. V and J are TRBV12-3 or TRBV12-4 and TRBJ2-2; 14 bases match TRBD2. This CDR3 is built from 16 residues. J lost 5 bases, V lost 6 bases, and 5 bases had no gene match. The CDR3 bases are TGTGCCAGCAGCCATGGACTAGCGGGGGGAACCGGGGAGCTGTTTTTT. It specifies CASSHGLAGGTGELFF.

V gene TRBV4-1 combines with J gene TRBJ1-4, with a tentative D call TRBD1 (5 bases). CDR1 and CDR2 (germline): MGHRA, YSYEKL. This CDR3 region has 13 residues. Trimming cost V 1 base and J 7 bases, with 7 bases left between them. The DNA for the CDR3 is TGCGCCAGCAGCCAAGTAAGGGGTGAAAAACTGTTTTTT. Amino acids: CASSQVRGEKLFF.

As to this clonotype: One end of the junction does not line up with germline, which may come from a read error. The chain has TRBV6-4 and TRBJ1-1, with a weak D call TRBD1 (5 bases). This CDR3 spans 13 amino acids. CDR1 and CDR2 (germline): MRHNA, SNTAGT. CDR3 nucleotides: TGTGCCAGCAGTCTAGGGACCAACACTGGAGCTTTCTTT. Encoded protein: CASSLGTNTGAFF.

This clonotype has at least ten counts. This chain links TRBV18 with TRBJ1-3; D remains ambiguous. From germline, CDR1 is KGHSH and CDR2 LQKENI. Trimming took off 1 base at V and 0 bases at J, with 7 bases between the two ends. This CDR3 comprises 15 residues. CDR3 sequence (DNA): TGTGCCAGCTCACCACTACAGAGCTCTGGAAACACCATATATTTT. Encoded protein: CASSPLQSSGNTIYF.

This clonotype showed up many times. The V and J genes are TRBV12-3 or TRBV12-4 and TRBJ1-5; D is perhaps TRBD1 (5 bases). This CDR3 has 16 residues. The V end lost 3 bases, the J end lost 3 bases, and 15 bases lay between the germline ends. The CDR3 reads CASSFYPDRNNQPQHF. CDR3 coding DNA: TGTGCCAGCAGTTTTTACCCCGACAGAAACAATCAGCCCCAGCATTTT.

This clonotype has at least ten counts. The chain combines TRBV19 with TRBJ1-2; D unclear. V was trimmed by 3 bases and J by 0 bases, leaving 8 bases between them. CDR1 LNHDA and CDR2 SQIVND come from the germline V gene (reference sequence). This CDR3 spans 14 amino acids. The chain's CDR3 is CASSITRTNYGYTF. CDR3 sequence (DNA): TGTGCCAGTAGTATCACAAGAACTAACTATGGCTACACCTTC.

The chain's CDR3 is CASSQVEGAIYQPQHF. The CDR3 nucleotides read TGCGCCAGCAGCCAAGTGGAGGGGGCGATTTATCAGCCCCAGCATTTT. The chain employs TRBV4-1 and TRBJ1-5; 7 nucleotides agree with TRBD1. In germline, CDR1 is MGHRA, CDR2 YSYEKL. This CDR3 is 16 amino acids long. Trimming took 1 base from V and 5 from J; bases not matched to a gene: 8.

V usage is TRBV24-1 and J usage is TRBJ2-2, with D hard to call. Per the germline V gene, CDR1 is KGHDR and CDR2 is SFDVKD. There are 14 residues in the CDR3. The V end was cut by 1 base, the J end by 1 base, with 3 bases between. The CDR3 loop reads CATSDLQNTGELFF. The CDR3 nucleotides read TGTGCCACCAGTGATTTACAGAACACCGGGGAGCTGTTTTTT.

This clonotype was counted only a few times. This may come from a read error, since a much larger clone is one base off. This rearrangement joins TRBV2 to TRBJ2-1; D ambiguous. Germline V gene data show CDR1 as SNHLY and CDR2 as FYNNEI. The CDR3 contains 15 residues. The DNA of the CDR3 is TGTGCCAGCAGCACCCGGGTCAACGGCAACAATGGGCAGTTCTTC. This encodes CASSTRVNGNNGQFF.

This clonotype was seen ten or more times. V usage is TRBV12-3 or TRBV12-4 and J usage is TRBJ2-4, with a weak D call TRBD1 (5 bases). V was clipped by 3 bases and J by 3 bases, with 9 bases between them. CDR3 length: 14 amino acids. This chain's CDR3 is CASSFRDSKNIQYF. In DNA form, the CDR3 reads TGTGCCAGCAGTTTTCGAGACAGCAAAAACATTCAGTACTTC.